Listed below are T cell receptor beta chains from one sample, sequenced in a study of T-cell memory formation after mild COVID-19. TCRdb redid the calling of the 5' RACE reads with MiXCR, one entry per CDR3 protein. The sample has about 250,000 distinct CDR3 sequences; more than 15% are singletons. The sample was PBMCs or a T cell subset sorted from them (not recorded which). These receptor sequences come from a man aged 18 to 30 who had mild COVID-19 (a few samples of this study predate the infection). Cell type and time point are not known. Each CDR3 is given with its conserved first and last residue. A D gene is named only where the DNA matches it firmly. Size values are once, few and many counts, or a class for expanded clones, and some rows have none.

D,V,size,J,CDR3,DNA
.,TRBV7-2,few,TRBJ2-1,CASSLVVRSTIYNEQFF,TGTGCCAGCAGCTTAGTGGTTCGGTCAACGATATACAATGAGCAGTTCTTC
.,TRBV20-1,few,TRBJ1-6,CSAIGGNSPLHF,TGCAGTGCCATAGGGGGTAATTCACCCCTCCACTTT
.,TRBV30,many,TRBJ2-6,CAWSVQGANVLTF,TGTGCCTGGAGTGTTCAGGGGGCCAACGTCCTGACTTTC
.,TRBV9,few,TRBJ2-2,CASSVGSGPGELFF,TGTGCCAGCAGCGTAGGATCGGGACCCGGGGAGCTGTTTTTT
TRBD2,TRBV5-1,few,TRBJ2-7,CASSLGRGGGEQYF,TGCGCCAGCAGCTTGGGACGGGGCGGGGGCGAGCAGTACTTC
.,TRBV5-6,.,TRBJ1-1,CASSFPTGMNTEAFF,TGTGCCAGCAGCTTTCCCACGGGAATGAACACTGAAGCTTTCTTT
TRBD2,TRBV20-1,.,TRBJ2-1,CSARVLPGLAGGRLHNEQFF,TGCAGTGCTAGAGTCCTACCGGGACTAGCGGGGGGGCGGCTTCACAATGAGCAGTTCTTC
.,TRBV20-1,many,TRBJ2-5,CSASTGLVWETQYF,TGCAGTGCTAGTACGGGGTTGGTGTGGGAGACCCAGTACTTC
TRBD1,TRBV12-3/TRBV12-4,few,TRBJ2-1,CASTWGDRVNEQFF,TGTGCCAGCACTTGGGGGGACAGGGTCAATGAGCAGTTCTTC
.,TRBV3-1,many,TRBJ2-2,CASSQWGNDGGELFF,TGTGCCAGCAGCCAATGGGGTAATGATGGCGGGGAGCTGTTTTTT
TRBD1,TRBV20-1,few,TRBJ2-3,CSARDTGGTDTQYF,TGCAGTGCTAGAGACACAGGGGGCACAGATACGCAGTATTTT
TRBD1,TRBV29-1,few,TRBJ1-2,CSVEAGQGHYGYTF,TGCAGCGTTGAAGCGGGACAGGGGCACTATGGCTACACCTTC
.,TRBV7-9,.,TRBJ2-2,CASSFRQDLTTNTGELFF,TGTGCCAGCAGCTTCCGACAGGACCTTACTACGAACACCGGGGAGCTGTTTTTT
.,TRBV9,.,TRBJ2-3,CASSVEGFNPANTQYF,TGTGCCAGCAGCGTAGAAGGGTTCAACCCGGCGAATACGCAGTATTTT
TRBD1,TRBV18,many,TRBJ1-1,CASSPTGETEAFF,TGTGCCAGCTCACCAACAGGGGAGACTGAAGCTTTCTTT
.,TRBV5-1,.,TRBJ1-4,CASSSGGHGNEKLFF,TGCGCCAGCAGCTCGGGGGGACACGGTAATGAAAAACTGTTTTTT
.,TRBV4-1,.,TRBJ1-4,CASSQGPGTSTNEKLFF,TGCGCCAGCAGCCAAGGCCCAGGGACCTCAACTAATGAAAAACTGTTTTTT
.,TRBV6-5,.,TRBJ1-1,CASTSGLGEAFF,TGTGCCAGCACCTCCGGGCTTGGTGAAGCTTTCTTT
.,TRBV18,few,TRBJ1-2,CASSLQQEKDGYTF,TGTGCCAGCTCACTTCAGCAGGAGAAGGATGGCTACACCTTC
.,TRBV10-2,few,TRBJ1-6,CASTGSSYNSPLHF,TGCGCCAGCACGGGTAGCTCCTATAATTCACCCCTCCACTTT
.,TRBV7-3,.,TRBJ1-5,CASSLWANSNQPQHF,TGTGCCAGCAGCTTATGGGCAAATAGCAATCAGCCCCAGCATTTT